This is a list of T cell receptor beta chains from one sample in a study of shared clonotypes between healthy human individuals. Sequenced by immunoSEQ multiplex PCR; TCRdb stores in-frame clones only, minus some. Of approximately 2.4 million clones listed, more than 90% are singletons. The sample taken for sequencing was naive CD4+ T cells sorted from blood. All receptors derive from a man aged 18 to 35 in good health. CDR3s include the opening cysteine and the closing phenylalanine or tryptophan. The D gene is left open where the match is weak. Where a row states a size, it is once, few, many or the class of an expanded clone; other rows omit it.

D gene: -
J gene: TRBJ1-2
clone size: -
V gene: TRBV19
CDR3 protein: CASSPPQGNYGYTF
CDR3 DNA: TGTGCCAGTAGTCCCCCACAGGGAAATTATGGCTACACCTTC

D gene: TRBD2
J gene: TRBJ2-3
clone size: -
V gene: TRBV5-1
CDR3 protein: CASSLGGLATDTQYF
CDR3 DNA: TGCGCCAGCAGCTTGGGCGGACTAGCGACAGATACGCAGTATTTT

D gene: -
J gene: TRBJ2-5
clone size: -
V gene: TRBV5-1
CDR3 protein: CASSFDGGRQETQYF
CDR3 DNA: TGCGCCAGCAGCTTCGACGGCGGGCGTCAAGAGACCCAGTACTTC

D gene: TRBD1
J gene: TRBJ2-7
clone size: -
V gene: TRBV6-5
CDR3 protein: CASSYRQGEKPYEQYF
CDR3 DNA: TGTGCCAGCAGTTACCGACAGGGGGAGAAGCCCTACGAGCAGTACTTC

D gene: TRBD1
J gene: TRBJ1-6
clone size: -
V gene: TRBV4-1
CDR3 protein: CASSQPGQGTPKSSPLHF
CDR3 DNA: TGCGCCAGCAGCCAGCCGGGACAGGGAACGCCTAAGAGTTCACCCCTCCACTTT

D gene: -
J gene: TRBJ2-3
clone size: -
V gene: TRBV7-2
CDR3 protein: CASRGAGRTDTQYF
CDR3 DNA: TGTGCCAGCAGGGGCGCAGGTCGCACAGATACGCAGTATTTT

D gene: TRBD1
J gene: TRBJ1-2
clone size: -
V gene: TRBV19
CDR3 protein: CASSRRTGDGYTF
CDR3 DNA: TGTGCCAGTAGTAGAAGGACAGGGGACGGCTACACCTTC

D gene: -
J gene: TRBJ1-1
clone size: -
V gene: TRBV5-8
CDR3 protein: CASSLEPRDGNTEAFF
CDR3 DNA: TGTGCCAGCAGCTTGGAGCCCCGGGACGGGAACACTGAAGCTTTCTTT

D gene: TRBD2
J gene: TRBJ2-7
clone size: once
V gene: TRBV30
CDR3 protein: CAWSVTSGFYEQYF
CDR3 DNA: TGTGCCTGGAGTGTAACTAGCGGATTCTACGAGCAGTACTTC

D gene: -
J gene: TRBJ1-5
clone size: -
V gene: TRBV7-2
CDR3 protein: CASSLDTGWAQPQHF
CDR3 DNA: TGTGCCAGCAGCCTTGACACTGGGTGGGCTCAGCCCCAGCATTTT

D gene: TRBD2
J gene: TRBJ2-3
clone size: -
V gene: TRBV7-2
CDR3 protein: CASSLEREGRKGTDTQYF
CDR3 DNA: TGTGCCAGCAGCTTGGAGCGGGAGGGCCGAAAGGGCACAGATACGCAGTATTTT

D gene: TRBD1
J gene: TRBJ2-1
clone size: -
V gene: TRBV7-2
CDR3 protein: CASTPGQSYNEQFF
CDR3 DNA: TGTGCCAGCACCCCGGGACAGAGTTACAATGAGCAGTTCTTC

D gene: TRBD2
J gene: TRBJ2-1
clone size: -
V gene: TRBV5-1
CDR3 protein: CASSLGLAGANEQFF
CDR3 DNA: TGCGCCAGCAGCCTGGGACTAGCGGGGGCCAATGAGCAGTTCTTC

D gene: -
J gene: TRBJ2-4
clone size: -
V gene: TRBV6-1
CDR3 protein: CASSSYAKNIQYF
CDR3 DNA: TGTGCCAGCAGCTCGTACGCCAAAAACATTCAGTACTTC

D gene: -
J gene: TRBJ2-5
clone size: -
V gene: TRBV2
CDR3 protein: CAAKRGAVQETQYF
CDR3 DNA: TGTGCCGCGAAACGAGGGGCGGTGCAAGAGACCCAGTACTTC

D gene: -
J gene: TRBJ2-3
clone size: few
V gene: TRBV30
CDR3 protein: CAWSLFGGDTQYF
CDR3 DNA: TGTGCCTGGAGTTTATTCGGGGGAGATACGCAGTATTTT

D gene: TRBD2
J gene: TRBJ2-3
clone size: once
V gene: TRBV2
CDR3 protein: CATHQSGGSTDTQYF
CDR3 DNA: TGTGCCACCCACCAGAGCGGGGGCTCCACAGATACGCAGTATTTT

D gene: -
J gene: TRBJ2-1
clone size: -
V gene: TRBV11-2
CDR3 protein: CASSLDLAEYNEQFF
CDR3 DNA: TGTGCCAGCAGCTTAGATCTAGCTGAGTACAATGAGCAGTTCTTC

D gene: -
J gene: TRBJ2-6
clone size: -
V gene: TRBV5-1
CDR3 protein: CASSYGDLGANVLTF
CDR3 DNA: TGCGCCAGCAGCTATGGGGACCTTGGGGCCAACGTCCTGACTTTC

D gene: TRBD1
J gene: TRBJ1-2
clone size: -
V gene: TRBV2
CDR3 protein: CASSWGGGHYGYTF
CDR3 DNA: TGTGCCAGCAGTTGGGGAGGGGGCCATTATGGCTACACCTTC

D gene: -
J gene: TRBJ1-2
clone size: few
V gene: TRBV7-9
CDR3 protein: CASSRPTATDGYTF
CDR3 DNA: TGTGCCAGCAGCCGTCCAACAGCGACTGATGGCTACACCTTC

D gene: TRBD2
J gene: TRBJ2-7
clone size: few
V gene: TRBV7-9
CDR3 protein: CASSPRTSGSVQQYF
CDR3 DNA: TGTGCCAGCAGCCCAAGGACTAGCGGGAGTGTCCAGCAGTACTTC

D gene: TRBD1
J gene: TRBJ1-6
clone size: -
V gene: TRBV25-1
CDR3 protein: CASSDVGQGAGSPLHF
CDR3 DNA: TGTGCCAGCAGTGACGTGGGACAGGGGGCTGGTTCACCCCTCCACTTT